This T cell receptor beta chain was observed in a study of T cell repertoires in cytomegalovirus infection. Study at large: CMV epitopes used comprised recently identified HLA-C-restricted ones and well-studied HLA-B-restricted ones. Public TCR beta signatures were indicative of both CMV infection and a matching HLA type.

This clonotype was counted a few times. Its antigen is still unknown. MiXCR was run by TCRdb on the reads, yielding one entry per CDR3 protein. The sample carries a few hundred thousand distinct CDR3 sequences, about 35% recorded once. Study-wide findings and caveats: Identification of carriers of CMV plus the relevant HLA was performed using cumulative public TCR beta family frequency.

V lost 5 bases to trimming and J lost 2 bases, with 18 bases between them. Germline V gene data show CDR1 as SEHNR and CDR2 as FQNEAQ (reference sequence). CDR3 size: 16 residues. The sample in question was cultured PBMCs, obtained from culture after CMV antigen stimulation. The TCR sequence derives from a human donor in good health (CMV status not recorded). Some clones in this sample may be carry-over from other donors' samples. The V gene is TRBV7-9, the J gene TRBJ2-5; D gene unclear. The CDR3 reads CASSTIARLGQETQYF. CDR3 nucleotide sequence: TGTGCCAGCAGCACAATAGCCCGGCTCGGTCAAGAGACCCAGTACTTC.